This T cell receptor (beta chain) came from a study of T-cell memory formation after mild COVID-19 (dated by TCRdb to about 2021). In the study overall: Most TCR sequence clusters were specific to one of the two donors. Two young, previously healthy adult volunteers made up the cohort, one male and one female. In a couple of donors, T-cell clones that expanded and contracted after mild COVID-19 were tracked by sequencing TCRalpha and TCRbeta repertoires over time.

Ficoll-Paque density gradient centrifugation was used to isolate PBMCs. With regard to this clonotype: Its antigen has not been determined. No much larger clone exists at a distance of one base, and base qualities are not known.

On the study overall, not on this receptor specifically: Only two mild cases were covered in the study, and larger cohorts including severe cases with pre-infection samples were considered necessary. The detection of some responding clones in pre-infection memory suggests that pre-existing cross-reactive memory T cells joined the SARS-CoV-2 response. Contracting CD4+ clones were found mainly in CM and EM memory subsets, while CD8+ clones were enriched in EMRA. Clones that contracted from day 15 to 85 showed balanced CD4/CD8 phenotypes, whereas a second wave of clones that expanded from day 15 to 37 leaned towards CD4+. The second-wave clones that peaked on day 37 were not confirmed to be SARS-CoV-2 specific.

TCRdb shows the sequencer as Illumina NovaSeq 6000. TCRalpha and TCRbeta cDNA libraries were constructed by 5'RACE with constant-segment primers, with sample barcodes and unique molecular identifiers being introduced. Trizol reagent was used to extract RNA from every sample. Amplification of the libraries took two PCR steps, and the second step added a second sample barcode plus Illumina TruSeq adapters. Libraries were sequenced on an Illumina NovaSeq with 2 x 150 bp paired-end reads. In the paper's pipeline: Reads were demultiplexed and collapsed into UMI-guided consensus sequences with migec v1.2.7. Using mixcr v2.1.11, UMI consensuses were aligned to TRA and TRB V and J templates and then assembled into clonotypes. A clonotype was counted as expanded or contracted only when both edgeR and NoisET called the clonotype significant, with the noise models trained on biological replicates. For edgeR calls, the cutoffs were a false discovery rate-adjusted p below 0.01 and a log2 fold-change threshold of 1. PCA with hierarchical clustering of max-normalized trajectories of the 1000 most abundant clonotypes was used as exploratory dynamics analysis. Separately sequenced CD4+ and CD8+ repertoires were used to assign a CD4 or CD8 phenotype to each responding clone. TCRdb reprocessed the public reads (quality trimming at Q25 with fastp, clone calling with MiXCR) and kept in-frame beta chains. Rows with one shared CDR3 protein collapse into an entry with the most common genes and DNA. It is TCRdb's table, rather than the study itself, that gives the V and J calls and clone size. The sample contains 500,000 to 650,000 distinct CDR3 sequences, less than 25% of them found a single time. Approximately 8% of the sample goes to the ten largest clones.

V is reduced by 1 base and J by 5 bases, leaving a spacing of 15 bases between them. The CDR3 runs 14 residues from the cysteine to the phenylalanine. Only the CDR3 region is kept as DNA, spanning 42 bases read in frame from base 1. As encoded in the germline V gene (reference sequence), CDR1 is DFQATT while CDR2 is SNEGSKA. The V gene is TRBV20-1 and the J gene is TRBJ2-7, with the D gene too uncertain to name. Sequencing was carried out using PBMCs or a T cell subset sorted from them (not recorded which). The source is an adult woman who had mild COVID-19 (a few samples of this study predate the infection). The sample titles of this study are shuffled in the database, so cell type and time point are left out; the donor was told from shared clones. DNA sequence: TGCAGTGCTAGAGGATCCCTCCCGATCGACGAGCAGTACTTC. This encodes CSARGSLPIDEQYF.